This T cell receptor (beta chain) was identified in a study of post-analysis software for immune sequencing data. This clonotype was seen once. Antigen specificity is unknown. Whole-study findings and limits: Patients had higher frequencies than controls of roughly five TRBV segments, including TRBV5-6, TRBV5-1 and TRBV20-1. Significantly decreased normalized Chao1 diversity was recorded for multiple sclerosis patients relative to controls.

Libraries were made from TCR beta cDNA, and they carried unique molecular identifiers. TCRdb used MiXCR to reprocess the PCR reads, holding one entry per CDR3 protein. The sample holds hundreds of thousands of distinct CDR3 sequences, 53% seen once. V dropped 9 bases and J dropped 0 bases, with 11 bases sitting between them. The CDR3 sequence is 14 residues long. The clonotype comes from a girl aged 10-17 years with multiple sclerosis. V is TRBV12-3 or TRBV12-4 and J is TRBJ2-2, with a possible D match to TRBD1 (5 bases). Sequencing was carried out using blood. The CDR3 bases are TGTGCCAGTAAACAGGCTCCGAACACCGGGGAGCTGTTTTTT. Amino acids: CASKQAPNTGELFF.